This T cell receptor beta chain was sequenced during a study of blood T cells in healthy people across ages. As to this clonotype: Its antigen is unidentified. A read error may account for a junction end that differs from germline.

From germline, CDR1 is MNHEY and CDR2 SVGAGI. The CDR3 is 14 amino acids. General study findings and limits: Unsorted PBMC material precluded a definitive naive versus antigen-experienced comparison.

Individuals who donated were healthy Caucasians from Russia aged about 6 to 95. Using a J-beta primer mix together with a sample-barcoded 5' primer, a second PCR was run for roughly 6 to 12 cycles. Each cDNA was tagged by a template-switch adaptor containing 12 random nucleotides. TCRdb redid the calling of the 5' RACE reads with MiXCR, one entry per CDR3 protein. Among 790,000 or so distinct CDR3 sequences listed, roughly 46% were seen once. The chain has TRBV6-5 and TRBJ2-5; 7 nucleotides line up with TRBD1. The source material was blood. This TCR came from an elderly man in good health. The CDR3 DNA is TGTGCCAGCAGTAACTCCAGGGCTCAGGGGGAGCAGTACTTC. Translation: CASSNSRAQGEQYF.